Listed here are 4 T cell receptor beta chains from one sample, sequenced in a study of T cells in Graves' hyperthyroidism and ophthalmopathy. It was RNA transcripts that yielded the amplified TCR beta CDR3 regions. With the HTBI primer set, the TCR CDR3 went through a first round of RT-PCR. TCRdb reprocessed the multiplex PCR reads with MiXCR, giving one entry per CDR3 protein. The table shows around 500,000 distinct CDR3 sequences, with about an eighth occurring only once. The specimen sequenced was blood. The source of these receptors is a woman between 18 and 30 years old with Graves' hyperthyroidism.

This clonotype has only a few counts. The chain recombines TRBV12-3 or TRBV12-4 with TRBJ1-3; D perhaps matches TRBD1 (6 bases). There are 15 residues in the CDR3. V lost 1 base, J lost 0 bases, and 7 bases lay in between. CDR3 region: CASSLDRASGNTIYF. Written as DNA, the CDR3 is TGTGCCAGCAGTTTAGACAGGGCCTCTGGAAACACCATATATTTT.

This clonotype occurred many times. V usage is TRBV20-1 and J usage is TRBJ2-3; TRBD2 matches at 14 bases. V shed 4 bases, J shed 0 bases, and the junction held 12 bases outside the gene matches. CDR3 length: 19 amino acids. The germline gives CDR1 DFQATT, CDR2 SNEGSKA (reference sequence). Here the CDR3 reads CSATGTSGGPTLSTDTQYF. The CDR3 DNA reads TGCAGTGCTACTGGGACTAGCGGGGGCCCCACTCTTAGCACAGATACGCAGTATTTT.

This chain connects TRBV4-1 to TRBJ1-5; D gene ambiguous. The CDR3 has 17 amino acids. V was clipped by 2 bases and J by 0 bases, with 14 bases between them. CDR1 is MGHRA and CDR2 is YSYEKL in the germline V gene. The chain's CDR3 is CASSQSMTGYSNQPQHF. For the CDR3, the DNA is TGCGCCAGCAGCCAAAGCATGACGGGGTATAGCAATCAGCCCCAGCATTTT.

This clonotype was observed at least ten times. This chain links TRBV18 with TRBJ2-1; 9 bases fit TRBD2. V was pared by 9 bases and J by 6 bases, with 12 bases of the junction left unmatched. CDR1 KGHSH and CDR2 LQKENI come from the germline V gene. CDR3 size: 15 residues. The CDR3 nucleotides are TGTGCCAGTTTCATAGCGGGAGATCGGCCCAATGAGCAGTTCTTC. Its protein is CASFIAGDRPNEQFF. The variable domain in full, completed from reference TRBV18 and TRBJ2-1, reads NAGVMQNPRHLVRRRGQEARLRCSPMKGHSHVYWYRQLPEEGLKFMVYLQKENIIDESGMPKERFSAEFPKEGPSILRIQQVVRGDSAAYFCASFIAGDRPNEQFFGPGTRLTVL.